Shown below are 18 T cell receptor beta chains from a single sample sequenced in a study of T-cell memory formation after mild COVID-19. TCRdb analysed the 5' RACE reads with MiXCR anew, one entry per CDR3 protein. The sample yields some 270,000 distinct CDR3 sequences, 15% to 17% seen once. Specimen: PBMCs or a T cell subset sorted from them (not recorded which). These receptors all come from an adult woman who had mild COVID-19 (a few samples of this study predate the infection). Cell type and time point are not known.

The chain uses TRBV3-1 and TRBJ2-1; unclear D gene. Judging by the DNA end, TRBJ2-5 fits better; the J call may be wrong. This CDR3 contains 17 residues. Germline loops: CDR1 LGHDT, CDR2 YNNKEL (reference sequence). The CDR3 sequence is CASSQRDGPLSQETQYF. The CDR3 coding sequence is TGTGCCAGCAGCCAGAGAGACGGACCCCTCAGCCAAGAGACCCAGTACTTC.

This clonotype was observed a few times. The chain is built from TRBV20-1 and TRBJ1-2, with D hard to call. Germline V gene sequence: CDR1 DFQATT, CDR2 SNEGSKA (reference sequence). Trimming shortened V by 7 bases and J by 2 bases, and 11 bases separated the two germline ends. The CDR3 totals 12 residues. The CDR3 coding sequence is TGCAGTGTGTCAGCAAGGAACTATGGCTACACCTTC. Its protein product is CSVSARNYGYTF.

J is TRBJ1-1 and V is TRBV20-1; D gene ambiguous. Deletions cut 6 bases from V and 1 base from J, with 12 bases between. There are 13 residues in the CDR3. Germline V CDR1 and CDR2: DFQATT, SNEGSKA (reference sequence). The CDR3 is CSAPDPGNTEAFF. The CDR3 nucleotides are TGCAGTGCCCCGGACCCGGGGAACACTGAAGCTTTCTTT.

This clonotype was detected many times. The chain joins TRBV29-1 to TRBJ1-1; D unresolved. CDR3 size: 12 residues. V was trimmed by 3 bases and J by 1 base, leaving 6 bases between them. The germline CDR1 and CDR2 sequences are SQVTM and ANQGSEA. The CDR3 is CSVDQQNTEAFF. Written as DNA, the CDR3 is TGCAGCGTTGATCAACAGAACACTGAAGCTTTCTTT.

This clonotype has just a few counts. The chain links TRBV5-1 to TRBJ2-7; D remains unclear. In germline, CDR1 is SGHRS, CDR2 YFSETQ. The CDR3 is 12 amino acids. The ends were cut back, 5 bases at V and 2 bases at J, with 8 bases in the middle. CDR3 sequence reads: CASRAGAYEQYF. The CDR3 DNA is TGCGCCAGCAGGGCCGGCGCCTACGAGCAGTACTTC.

This clonotype was counted between two and nine times. This chain connects TRBV12-3 or TRBV12-4 to TRBJ2-5, with TRBD1 as a possible D gene (5 bases). This CDR3 region has 13 residues. Trimming cost V 7 bases and J 7 bases, with 16 bases left between them. The CDR3 protein is CASIQDPRGTQYF. As DNA, the CDR3 is TGTGCCAGCATACAGGACCCCCGAGGGACCCAGTACTTC.

The chain combines TRBV25-1 with TRBJ1-2, with D maybe TRBD1 (6 bases). Trimming removed 2 bases from V and 4 bases from J, with 14 bases in between. CDR3 size: 15 residues. Per germline, CDR1 MGHDK and CDR2 SYGVNS. The CDR3 sequence is CASSEPRGGGYGYTF. The CDR3 DNA reads TGTGCCAGCAGTGAACCCCGAGGAGGGGGCTATGGCTACACCTTC.

This clonotype has more than one count but fewer than ten. The chain combines TRBV7-2 with TRBJ2-3; TRBD2 agrees at 7 bases. Trimming at V came to 5 bases and at J to 2 bases, leaving 10 bases not matched to a gene. Per the germline V gene, CDR1 is SGHTA and CDR2 is FQGNSA. CDR3 size: 16 residues. This CDR3 is CASSRRGVAVTDTQYF. CDR3 bases: TGTGCCAGCAGCAGACGGGGGGTAGCGGTCACAGATACGCAGTATTTT.

This clonotype occurred a few times. This chain joins TRBV29-1 and TRBJ1-1, with a weak D call TRBD1 (5 bases). Between the trimmed V and J ends, which lost 5 bases and 1 base, there was a span of 14 bases. The CDR3 is 14 residues long. From germline, CDR1 is SQVTM and CDR2 ANQGSEA. The CDR3: CSVRYGTANTEAFF. CDR3 in DNA: TGCAGCGTTCGCTACGGGACCGCGAACACTGAAGCTTTCTTT.

This chain links TRBV2 with TRBJ1-2, with 9 bases that match TRBD1. J was trimmed by 7 bases and V by 0 bases; bases with no gene match: 6. This CDR3 comprises 15 residues. Germline CDR1 SNHLY, CDR2 FYNNEI. The CDR3, as DNA: TGTGCCAGCAGTGAAGCCGGGACAGGGTTCTCTGGCTACACCTTC. Translation gives CASSEAGTGFSGYTF.

This clonotype came up a few times. Sequence at one end of the junction differs from germline and may be a read error. The rearrangement links TRBV7-7 to TRBJ2-2; D perhaps matches TRBD2 (5 bases). Germline V gene data show CDR1 as SSHAT and CDR2 as FNYEAQ (reference sequence). The CDR3 totals 15 residues. The CDR3 here is CASSLQNGGTGELFF. In nucleotides, the CDR3 is TGTGCTAGCAGCTTACAAAACGGAGGCACCGGGGAGCTGTTTTTT.

The V and J genes are TRBV20-1 and TRBJ1-2; 7 bases fit TRBD1. J was trimmed by 3 bases and V by 0 bases; bases with no gene match: 4. Germline V CDR1 and CDR2: DFQATT, SNEGSKA (reference sequence). The CDR3 has 14 residues. The CDR3 sequence: CSARDQQGYYGYTF. The CDR3 nucleotides read TGCAGTGCTAGAGATCAACAGGGGTACTATGGCTACACCTTC.

The chain recombines TRBV1 with TRBJ2-2. TRBV1 is listed as a pseudogene. The length of the CDR3 is 16 residues. This CDR3 reads CTSSPAFSGGYNKLIF. The CDR3, as DNA: TGCACCAGCAGCCCCGCCTTTTCTGGTGGCTACAATAAGCTGATTTTT.

This rearrangement joins TRBV10-3 to TRBJ2-1; 11 positions match TRBD1. The CDR3 is made up of 15 amino acids. J lost 7 bases, V lost 5 bases, and 7 bases had no gene match. Germline lookup yields CDR1 ENHRY and CDR2 SYGVKD. CDR3 sequence (DNA): TGTGCCATCAGTCCCATGGACAGGGGGCCGAATGAGCAGTTCTTC. Translation: CAISPMDRGPNEQFF.

The chain employs TRBV30 and TRBJ2-7; D gene ambiguous. Germline CDR1 GTSNPN, CDR2 SVGIG (reference sequence). V lost 2 bases and J lost 3, with 11 bases in between. This CDR3 is built from 13 residues. CDR3 protein: CAWSFGGIYEQYF. The DNA for the CDR3 is TGTGCCTGGAGTTTCGGTGGGATCTACGAGCAGTACTTC.

The rearrangement joins TRBV6-1 to TRBJ1-2; D possibly corresponds to TRBD1 (6 bases). The CDR3 contains 12 residues. The V gene lost 7 bases and the J gene lost 3 bases, with 9 bases spanning the gap. Per germline, CDR1 MNHNS and CDR2 SASEGT. CDR3 residues: CASKGQYYGYTF. The DNA for the CDR3 is TGTGCCAGCAAAGGACAGTACTATGGCTACACCTTC.

This clonotype was seen more than once but under ten times. The gene calls are TRBV7-2 and TRBJ1-4, with D uncertain. In germline, CDR1 is SGHTA, CDR2 FQGNSA. Trimming took off 8 bases at V and 4 bases at J, with 14 bases between the two ends. This CDR3 has 14 residues. In nucleotides, the CDR3 is TGTGCCAGCGGGGAAGGACGGATTAATGAAAAACTGTTTTTT. Translated: CASGEGRINEKLFF.

V usage is TRBV20-1 and J usage is TRBJ1-5, with 11 bases that match TRBD1. Losses at the gene ends were 6 bases for V and 9 bases for J; bases not matched to a gene: 13. This CDR3 is built from 15 residues. The germline V gene encodes CDR1 DFQATT and CDR2 SNEGSKA (reference sequence). CDR3 coding DNA: TGCAGTGCCGCGCTCCGGGACAGGGGGATGGGGCCCCAGCATTTT. The encoded protein is CSAALRDRGMGPQHF.